One and the same sample provided the 32 T cell receptor beta chains below, sequenced in a study of post-analysis software for immune sequencing data. Their specific antigens are unknown. Findings and limits, study-wide: Four or five TRBV segments were more frequent in patients than controls; TRBV5-6, TRBV5-1 and TRBV20-1 belonged to this group.

Unique-molecular-identifier-tagged TCR beta cDNA libraries were used. TCRdb reprocessed the PCR reads via MiXCR and lists one record per CDR3 protein. Of about 540,000 distinct CDR3 sequences listed, around a third were seen once; the top ten hold 5% to 6%. Material for sequencing was blood. These receptors were taken from a girl aged 2-17 years with multiple sclerosis.

The rearrangement joins TRBV20-1 to TRBJ1-5; the D is unclear. The CDR3 is 14 amino acids. Trimming took off 0 bases at V and 4 bases at J, with 10 bases between the two ends. From germline, CDR1 is DFQATT and CDR2 SNEGSKA (reference sequence). The CDR3 nucleotides read TGCAGTGCTAGAGATTGGCAGAAGAATCAGCCCCAGCATTTT. Residues: CSARDWQKNQPQHF.

The CDR3 reads CSAQNPGLNNSPLHF. CDR3 DNA sequence: TGCAGTGCACAGAACCCCGGCTTGAATAATTCACCCCTCCACTTT. The genes are TRBV20-1 and TRBJ1-6; no reliable D call. The germline V and J ends were trimmed by 6 bases and 5 bases, with 17 bases remaining between them. The CDR3 has 15 amino acids. Looked up from germline, CDR1 is DFQATT and CDR2 is SNEGSKA (reference sequence).

The chain uses TRBV2 and TRBJ2-5; D may match TRBD1 or TRBD2 (5 bases each). V dropped 4 bases and J dropped 2 bases, with 8 bases sitting between them. The CDR3 loop spans 13 amino acids. Germline CDR1 is SNHLY and CDR2 is FYNNEI. The CDR3 region has the DNA TGTGCCAGCAGTGCGGGACGGCAAGAGACCCAGTACTTC. This gives the protein CASSAGRQETQYF.

This clonotype was seen a handful of times. J is TRBJ1-1 and V is TRBV20-1; 7 nucleotides match TRBD1. Per germline, CDR1 DFQATT and CDR2 SNEGSKA (reference sequence). CDR3 length: 14 residues. J lost 4 bases, V lost 6 bases, and 11 bases had no gene match. Written as DNA, the CDR3 is TGCAGTGCCAGGGTCGCAGGGGGGTCCACTGAAGCTTTCTTT. Amino acids: CSARVAGGSTEAFF.

This clonotype was observed at least ten times. This rearrangement joins TRBV20-1 to TRBJ2-5, with 10 nucleotides matching TRBD2. Losses at the gene ends were 3 bases for V and 4 bases for J; bases not matched to a gene: 11. This CDR3 has 16 residues. Germline CDR1 and CDR2: DFQATT and SNEGSKA (reference sequence). CDR3 in DNA: TGCAGTGCTAGCCCCACGAGCGGGGGGGCGAGAGAGACCCAGTACTTC. Translated: CSASPTSGGARETQYF.

This clonotype was seen more than once but under ten times. The chain links TRBV7-2 to TRBJ2-5; D is possibly TRBD2 (6 bases). V gave up 7 bases and J gave up 0 bases, with 15 bases separating them. The CDR3 spans 15 residues. CDR1 and CDR2 (germline): SGHTA, FQGNSA. CDR3 region: CASNRGETYQETQYF. The CDR3 DNA is TGTGCCAGCAATCGCGGGGAGACGTACCAAGAGACCCAGTACTTC.

The genes are TRBV20-1 and TRBJ2-3, with D perhaps TRBD1 (5 bases). The CDR3 is 15 residues long. Trimming left V 7 bases short and J 6 bases short, with 23 bases between. Germline loops: CDR1 DFQATT, CDR2 SNEGSKA (reference sequence). CDR3 sequence (DNA): TGCAGTGTTAGTAGGTCGGGCCAGGGAATGGATACGCAGTATTTT. It codes for CSVSRSGQGMDTQYF.

This clonotype was detected a few times. The chain is built from TRBV11-2 and TRBJ2-3; D is tentatively TRBD1 or TRBD2 (5 bases each). V lost 3 bases to trimming and J lost 4 bases, with 17 bases between them. CDR3 length: 16 residues. Germline CDR1 and CDR2: SGHAT and FQNNGV. The CDR3 coding sequence is TGTGCCAGCAGCTTGTCAGGGACCGGTAAACCAGATACGCAGTATTTT. Protein sequence: CASSLSGTGKPDTQYF.

V is TRBV10-3 and J is TRBJ2-2, with D hard to call. The V end lost 7 bases, the J end lost 1 base, and 7 bases lay between the germline ends. This CDR3 is built from 13 residues. CDR1 and CDR2 from the germline V gene are ENHRY and SYGVKD. In nucleotides, the CDR3 is TGTGCCATCAACGCTTTGAACACCGGGGAGCTGTTTTTT. The encoded protein is CAINALNTGELFF.

There are a few counts of this clonotype. The chain couples TRBV6-6 to TRBJ1-1; D is undetermined. CDR1 MNHNY and CDR2 SVGAGI come from the germline V gene (reference sequence). This CDR3 region has 13 residues. Trimming left V 5 bases short and J 4 bases short, with 11 bases between. CDR3 bases: TGTGCCAGCAGTCCCGCGAGGAGCACTGAAGCTTTCTTT. The encoded protein is CASSPARSTEAFF.

This clonotype appeared a few times. The J gene is TRBJ2-5, the V gene TRBV15; 9 nucleotides agree with TRBD1. J lost 0 bases, V lost 4 bases, and 9 bases had no gene match. In germline, CDR1 is LNHNV, CDR2 YYDKDF (reference sequence). This CDR3 comprises 17 residues. The CDR3 region has the DNA TGTGCCACCAGCACAGAGGGACAGGGTGTGTACCAAGAGACCCAGTACTTC. Protein product: CATSTEGQGVYQETQYF.

This clonotype was observed a handful of times. V and J are TRBV7-2 and TRBJ1-6; D is unclear. The CDR3 has 14 residues. Germline assignment: CDR1 SGHTA and CDR2 FQGNSA. Trimming took off 6 bases at V and 8 bases at J, with 14 bases between the two ends. CDR3 sequence (DNA): TGTGCCAGCAGGTACGCCCATCAGGATTCACCCCTCCACTTT. This encodes CASRYAHQDSPLHF.

This clonotype showed up just once. The chain combines TRBV20-1 with TRBJ1-5; D gene uncertain. Trimming shortened V by 6 bases and J by 0 bases, and 12 bases separated the two germline ends. Per the germline V gene, CDR1 is DFQATT and CDR2 is SNEGSKA (reference sequence). The CDR3 covers 14 residues. CDR3 nucleotides: TGCAGTGCCCCCAAAGGCGGTAGCAATCAGCCCCAGCATTTT. This encodes CSAPKGGSNQPQHF.

This clonotype appeared a few times. V gene TRBV13 combines with J gene TRBJ2-1, with TRBD2 matching 7 bases. The V gene end was trimmed by 3 bases and the J gene end by 7 bases; junction bases not matched to a gene: 3. Germline V gene data show CDR1 as PRHDT and CDR2 as FYEKMQ (reference sequence). The CDR3 extends over 13 amino acids. The CDR3 protein is CASSFRTSNEQFF. DNA of the CDR3: TGTGCCAGCAGCTTCCGGACTAGTAATGAGCAGTTCTTC.

The V call is TRBV5-1, the J call TRBJ1-5; D possibly corresponds to TRBD1 (5 bases). The CDR3 extends over 14 amino acids. In germline, CDR1 is SGHRS, CDR2 YFSETQ. The V and J ends lost 4 bases and 4 bases respectively, with 12 bases between them. CDR3 amino acids: CASSPEEGNQPQHF. The CDR3 DNA reads as TGCGCCAGCAGCCCTGAGGAGGGGAATCAGCCCCAGCATTTT.

V usage is TRBV3-1 and J usage is TRBJ2-5, with 10 bases lining up with TRBD2. The V and J ends lost 0 bases and 3 bases, in that order; junction bases with no gene match: 1. CDR3 length: 15 residues. The germline CDR1 and CDR2 sequences are LGHDT and YNNKEL (reference sequence). The CDR3 is CASSQDTSGEETQYF. The DNA for the CDR3 is TGTGCCAGCAGCCAAGACACTAGCGGGGAAGAGACCCAGTACTTC.

The rearrangement uses TRBV5-1 and TRBJ2-1; tentatively, D is TRBD2 (5 bases). The end of the DNA aligns better with TRBJ2-7, so the J call may be wrong. The CDR3 is 14 residues long. CDR1 and CDR2 from the germline V gene are SGHRS and YFSETQ. Written as DNA, the CDR3 is TGCGCCAGCATCCTCGGAGGTTCTAGCAATGAGCAGTACTTC. Protein: CASILGGSSNEQYF.

As for this clonotype: As the CDR3 is not closed by the conserved phenylalanine or tryptophan, this likely results from a read error. The CDR3, as DNA: TGCGCCAGCAGCACCGGACTAGCGGGGGGAGCTGAGACCCAGTACAAC. This codes for CASSTGLAGGAETQYN. The rearrangement uses TRBV5-1 and TRBJ2-5; the match to TRBD2 covers 14 bases. The CDR3 spans 16 residues. The junction had 7 bases not matched to a gene; V was cut back by 4 bases and J by 5 bases. Per the germline V gene, CDR1 is SGHRS and CDR2 is YFSETQ.

This clonotype was seen a few times. V is TRBV6-5 and J is TRBJ1-1; no reliable D call. Germline V gene sequence: CDR1 MNHEY, CDR2 SVGAGI. V was cut by 3 bases and J by 7 bases, with 15 bases left in between. The CDR3 consists of 14 residues. The CDR3: CASSYGSVSVEAFF. CDR3 coding DNA: TGTGCCAGCAGTTATGGGTCGGTCAGTGTTGAAGCTTTCTTT.

The J gene is TRBJ2-5, the V gene TRBV12-3 or TRBV12-4; 7 nucleotides align to TRBD1. The CDR3 extends over 14 amino acids. V shed 6 bases and J 1 base; nucleotides not matched to a gene: 5. The CDR3 nucleotides read TGTGCCAGCAGGTGGGGACAGAGCCAAGAGACCCAGTACTTC. Translation gives CASRWGQSQETQYF.

The V call is TRBV6-1, the J call TRBJ2-5, with D tentatively TRBD1 (6 bases). CDR3 length: 14 residues. Between the trimmed V and J ends, which lost 1 base and 5 bases, there was a span of 11 bases. Germline V gene lookup returns CDR1 MNHNS and CDR2 SASEGT. The CDR3 sequence is CASSEEDTGETQYF. In nucleotides, the CDR3 is TGTGCCAGCAGTGAAGAGGACACAGGGGAGACCCAGTACTTC.

The table lists this clonotype with a few counts. V and J are TRBV10-3 and TRBJ2-5; 7 bases align to TRBD1. This CDR3 region has 15 residues. J was trimmed by 0 bases and V by 4 bases; bases with no gene match: 5. Germline assignment: CDR1 ENHRY and CDR2 SYGVKD. This chain's CDR3 is CAISGQGANQETQYF. CDR3 coding DNA: TGTGCCATCAGTGGACAGGGTGCGAACCAAGAGACCCAGTACTTC.

The chain combines TRBV7-9 with TRBJ2-7; 7 nucleotides line up with TRBD1. The trim removed 4 bases at V and 4 bases at J, leaving 10 bases unmatched. The CDR3 runs 15 residues. Looked up from germline, CDR1 is SEHNR and CDR2 is FQNEAQ (reference sequence). The DNA for the CDR3 is TGTGCCAGCAGCTCCCCAACAGGGGTTAGTTACGAGCAGTACTTC. It translates to CASSSPTGVSYEQYF.

The CDR3 DNA is TGCAGCCCTAGGGGAGACAGGGGGTTCCACGAGCAGTACTTC. It specifies CSPRGDRGFHEQYF. The chain employs TRBV20-1 and TRBJ2-5; 9 positions match TRBD1. The J call may not be correct, given that the DNA end is closer to TRBJ2-7. CDR1 is DFQATT, CDR2 SNEGSKA, per germline (reference sequence). The CDR3 runs to 14 residues.

The CDR3 DNA follows: TGTGCCAGCAGCGGAGGACAGGGGGAGACTGAAGCTTTCTTT. As protein: CASSGGQGETEAFF. J is TRBJ1-1 and V is TRBV9; 10 bases line up with TRBD1. The CDR3 contains 14 residues. Germline CDR1 is SGDLS and CDR2 is YYNGEE. After removal of 3 bases from V and 5 bases from J, the junction contained 4 bases not matched to a gene. The full variable domain, its missing parts supplied by reference TRBV9 and TRBJ1-1, is DSGVTQTPKHLITATGQRVTLRCSPRSGDLSVYWYQQSLDQGLQFLIQYYNGEERAKGNILERFSAQQFPDLHSELNLSSLELGDSALYFCASSGGQGETEAFFGQGTRLTVV.

The rearrangement joins TRBV15 to TRBJ1-5; the D gene is possibly TRBD1 (5 bases). Deletions cut 2 bases from V and 7 bases from J, with 18 bases between. Germline V lookup: CDR1 LNHNV, CDR2 YYDKDF (reference sequence). The CDR3 is 16 amino acids. CDR3 DNA sequence: TGTGCCACCAGCAGATTACGGACACCCAAGGAACAGCCCCAGCATTTT. Protein product: CATSRLRTPKEQPQHF. The variable domain in full, completed from reference TRBV15 and TRBJ1-5, reads DAMVIQNPRYQVTQFGKPVTLSCSQTLNHNVMYWYQQKSSQAPKLLFHYYDKDFNNEADTPDNFQSRRPNTSFCFLDIRSPGLGDTAMYLCATSRLRTPKEQPQHFGDGTRLSIL.

Concerning this clonotype: A much larger clone is a single base away; this may be a read error. The chain links TRBV5-6 to TRBJ2-1, with a weak D call TRBD1 (5 bases). V dropped 7 bases and J dropped 0 bases, with 14 bases sitting between them. Per the germline V gene, CDR1 is SGHDT and CDR2 is YYEEEE. The CDR3 contains 15 residues. The CDR3 nucleotides are TGTGCCAGCGGCCTCCAGGGCAGCTCCTACAATGAGCAGTTCTTC. Translating it yields CASGLQGSSYNEQFF.

This clonotype was seen more than once but under ten times. The rearrangement links TRBV28 to TRBJ2-3; 8 bases map to TRBD2. Germline V gives CDR1 MDHEN, CDR2 SYDVKM. Trimming at V came to 6 bases and at J to 1 base, leaving 9 bases not matched to a gene. This CDR3 has 16 amino acids. The CDR3 DNA sequence: TGTGCCAGCAGACCGTCGAGCGGGGGTGGCACAGATACGCAGTATTTT. Translated: CASRPSSGGGTDTQYF.

The V gene is TRBV7-6, the J gene TRBJ2-3, with D uncertain. Germline V gives CDR1 SGHVS, CDR2 FNYEAQ. This CDR3 has 15 amino acids. V was pared by 2 bases and J by 1 base, with 10 bases between. CDR3 in DNA: TGTGCCAGCAGCTTACGGCTAGAGGGCACAGATACGCAGTATTTT. Encoded protein: CASSLRLEGTDTQYF.

The chain uses TRBV20-1 and TRBJ1-2; 8 positions match TRBD1. This CDR3 has 11 residues. Germline V CDR1 and CDR2: DFQATT, SNEGSKA (reference sequence). Here the CDR3 reads CSRQGRNGYTF. The CDR3 DNA is TGCAGCCGACAGGGGAGAAATGGCTACACCTTC.

This clonotype was detected only a few times. The rearrangement joins TRBV20-1 to TRBJ2-7; 12 bases line up with TRBD1. Losses at the gene ends were 6 bases for V and 3 bases for J; bases not matched to a gene: 9. CDR1 and CDR2 from the germline V gene are DFQATT and SNEGSKA (reference sequence). This CDR3 is built from 15 residues. The chain's CDR3 is CSADPGTGGIYEQYF. The CDR3 DNA reads TGCAGTGCGGATCCTGGGACAGGGGGCATCTACGAGCAGTACTTC.

The rearrangement uses TRBV4-1 and TRBJ1-2; D call uncertain. Germline values: CDR1 MGHRA, CDR2 YSYEKL. The V gene lost 2 bases and the J gene lost 2 bases, with 12 bases spanning the gap. The CDR3 contains 15 residues. The CDR3 sequence is CASSQPTAANYGYTF. CDR3 nucleotides: TGCGCCAGCAGCCAACCCACAGCCGCAAACTATGGCTACACCTTC.